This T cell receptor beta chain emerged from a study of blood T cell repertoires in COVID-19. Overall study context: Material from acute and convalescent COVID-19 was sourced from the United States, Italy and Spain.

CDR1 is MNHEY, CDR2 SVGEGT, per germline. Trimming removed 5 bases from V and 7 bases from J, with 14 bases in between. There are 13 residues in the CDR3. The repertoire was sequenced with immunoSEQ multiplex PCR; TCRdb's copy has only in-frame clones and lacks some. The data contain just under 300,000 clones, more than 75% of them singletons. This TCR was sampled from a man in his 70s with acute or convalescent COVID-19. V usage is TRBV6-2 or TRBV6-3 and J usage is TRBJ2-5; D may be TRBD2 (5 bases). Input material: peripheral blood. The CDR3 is CASSPGVEGTQYF. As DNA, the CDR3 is TGTGCCAGCAGTCCCGGGGTCGAAGGGACCCAGTACTTC.